This entry lists 10 T cell receptor beta chains sequenced from one sample in a study of T cells in Graves' hyperthyroidism and ophthalmopathy. Using RNA transcripts as the source, TCR beta CDR3 regions were amplified. The TCR CDR3 first-round RT-PCR relied on the HTBI primer set. One entry per CDR3 protein, called by TCRdb with MiXCR from the multiplex PCR reads. The data contain 370,000 or so distinct CDR3 sequences, about 13% of them singletons. Source material: blood. These receptors were collected from a man younger than 45 with Graves' hyperthyroidism that later progressed to Graves' ophthalmopathy.

This clonotype appeared a few times. The chain is built from TRBV6-2 or TRBV6-3 and TRBJ1-1; 7 bases match TRBD1. V lost 2 bases, J lost 5 bases, and 8 bases stayed unmatched. From germline, CDR1 is MNHEY and CDR2 SVGEGT. The CDR3 has 15 residues. The CDR3 DNA is TGTGCCAGCAGTTACGGAGGGGCCAGGGGGACTGAAGCTTTCTTT. Translation gives CASSYGGARGTEAFF.

This clonotype occurred many times. The chain is built from TRBV12-3 or TRBV12-4 and TRBJ2-5; TRBD2 matches at 8 bases. The CDR3 sequence is 14 residues long. V was clipped by 7 bases and J by 2 bases; unmatched bases: 6. This chain's CDR3 is CASKLAGGQETQYF. DNA of the CDR3: TGTGCCAGCAAACTGGCGGGGGGACAAGAGACCCAGTACTTC.

The chain has TRBV6-1 and TRBJ2-1, with TRBD1 matching over 10 bases. With 3 bases clipped from V and 4 bases from J, the junction kept 3 bases outside the gene matches. The V gene's germline CDR1 is MNHNS and CDR2 SASEGT. This CDR3 has 15 amino acids. CDR3 DNA: TGTGCCAGCAGTGATTCGGGACAGGGGTACAATGAGCAGTTCTTC. Translating it yields CASSDSGQGYNEQFF.

This clonotype appeared many times. V and J are TRBV12-3 or TRBV12-4 and TRBJ1-1; TRBD1 matches at 7 bases. The CDR3 runs to 14 residues. V lost 6 bases and J lost 3; bases outside the gene matches: 7. CDR3 bases: TGTGCCAGCAGCAGGGGGGGTTTGGACACTGAAGCTTTCTTT. Encoded protein: CASSRGGLDTEAFF.

This clonotype was seen repeatedly, ten times or more. This chain joins TRBV14 and TRBJ2-2; D remains unclear. The CDR3 runs to 12 residues. V lost 3 bases and J 4 bases, leaving 3 bases between the germline ends. Germline CDR1 and CDR2: SGHDN and FVKESK. The CDR3 sequence: CASSQGTGELFF. CDR3 DNA sequence: TGTGCCAGCAGCCAGGGCACCGGGGAGCTGTTTTTT.

The table lists this clonotype with many counts. V is TRBV29-1 and J is TRBJ1-2, with D hard to call. V shed 6 bases and J shed 3 bases, with 20 bases lying between them. Germline V gives CDR1 SQVTM, CDR2 ANQGSEA. This CDR3 comprises 15 residues. The CDR3 reads CSVNKGPEGDYGYTF. The CDR3 nucleotides are TGCAGCGTAAATAAGGGCCCAGAGGGTGACTATGGCTACACCTTC. The full variable domain, its missing parts supplied by reference TRBV29-1 and TRBJ1-2, is SAVISQKPSRDICQRGTSLTIQCQVDSQVTMMFWYRQQPGQSLTLIATANQGSEATYESGFVIDKFPISRPNLTFSTLTVSNMSPEDSSIYLCSVNKGPEGDYGYTFGSGTRLTVV.

This clonotype was seen many times. The genes are TRBV30 and TRBJ1-6, with D possibly TRBD1 on 6 matching bases. This CDR3 comprises 15 residues. Germline CDR1 reads GTSNPN; CDR2 reads SVGIG (reference sequence). Deletions cut 0 bases from V and 8 bases from J, with 14 bases between. In DNA, the CDR3 is TGTGCCTGGAGTGTATCGTGGGGGCTCGATTCACCCCTCCACTTT. This sequence encodes CAWSVSWGLDSPLHF.

This clonotype showed up many times. This chain links TRBV5-6 with TRBJ2-7, with D possibly TRBD1 on 6 matching bases. The CDR3 runs 14 residues. V was pared by 1 base and J by 0 bases, with 8 bases between. CDR1 and CDR2 (germline): SGHDT, YYEEEE. The CDR3 coding sequence is TGTGCCAGCAGCTTGATACAGGGCTCCTACGAGCAGTACTTC. Its protein product is CASSLIQGSYEQYF.

CDR3 protein: CSATDRFGYTF. The CDR3 DNA sequence: TGCAGTGCTACGGACCGGTTTGGCTACACCTTC. V gene TRBV20-1 combines with J gene TRBJ1-2, with D unresolved. Trimming stripped 4 bases from V and 7 bases from J, with 10 bases between. This CDR3 contains 11 residues. The germline V gene has CDR1 DFQATT and CDR2 SNEGSKA (reference sequence).

This chain links TRBV27 with TRBJ2-7, with D possibly being TRBD2 (7 bases). The V and J ends lost 2 bases and 4 bases respectively, with 18 bases between them. This CDR3 is 16 amino acids long. The germline V gene has CDR1 MNHEY and CDR2 SMNVEV (reference sequence). Here the CDR3 DNA reads TGTGCCAGCAGTTTAGGGGGGGGCGCGGTTCATTACGAGCAGTACTTC. Translation gives CASSLGGGAVHYEQYF.